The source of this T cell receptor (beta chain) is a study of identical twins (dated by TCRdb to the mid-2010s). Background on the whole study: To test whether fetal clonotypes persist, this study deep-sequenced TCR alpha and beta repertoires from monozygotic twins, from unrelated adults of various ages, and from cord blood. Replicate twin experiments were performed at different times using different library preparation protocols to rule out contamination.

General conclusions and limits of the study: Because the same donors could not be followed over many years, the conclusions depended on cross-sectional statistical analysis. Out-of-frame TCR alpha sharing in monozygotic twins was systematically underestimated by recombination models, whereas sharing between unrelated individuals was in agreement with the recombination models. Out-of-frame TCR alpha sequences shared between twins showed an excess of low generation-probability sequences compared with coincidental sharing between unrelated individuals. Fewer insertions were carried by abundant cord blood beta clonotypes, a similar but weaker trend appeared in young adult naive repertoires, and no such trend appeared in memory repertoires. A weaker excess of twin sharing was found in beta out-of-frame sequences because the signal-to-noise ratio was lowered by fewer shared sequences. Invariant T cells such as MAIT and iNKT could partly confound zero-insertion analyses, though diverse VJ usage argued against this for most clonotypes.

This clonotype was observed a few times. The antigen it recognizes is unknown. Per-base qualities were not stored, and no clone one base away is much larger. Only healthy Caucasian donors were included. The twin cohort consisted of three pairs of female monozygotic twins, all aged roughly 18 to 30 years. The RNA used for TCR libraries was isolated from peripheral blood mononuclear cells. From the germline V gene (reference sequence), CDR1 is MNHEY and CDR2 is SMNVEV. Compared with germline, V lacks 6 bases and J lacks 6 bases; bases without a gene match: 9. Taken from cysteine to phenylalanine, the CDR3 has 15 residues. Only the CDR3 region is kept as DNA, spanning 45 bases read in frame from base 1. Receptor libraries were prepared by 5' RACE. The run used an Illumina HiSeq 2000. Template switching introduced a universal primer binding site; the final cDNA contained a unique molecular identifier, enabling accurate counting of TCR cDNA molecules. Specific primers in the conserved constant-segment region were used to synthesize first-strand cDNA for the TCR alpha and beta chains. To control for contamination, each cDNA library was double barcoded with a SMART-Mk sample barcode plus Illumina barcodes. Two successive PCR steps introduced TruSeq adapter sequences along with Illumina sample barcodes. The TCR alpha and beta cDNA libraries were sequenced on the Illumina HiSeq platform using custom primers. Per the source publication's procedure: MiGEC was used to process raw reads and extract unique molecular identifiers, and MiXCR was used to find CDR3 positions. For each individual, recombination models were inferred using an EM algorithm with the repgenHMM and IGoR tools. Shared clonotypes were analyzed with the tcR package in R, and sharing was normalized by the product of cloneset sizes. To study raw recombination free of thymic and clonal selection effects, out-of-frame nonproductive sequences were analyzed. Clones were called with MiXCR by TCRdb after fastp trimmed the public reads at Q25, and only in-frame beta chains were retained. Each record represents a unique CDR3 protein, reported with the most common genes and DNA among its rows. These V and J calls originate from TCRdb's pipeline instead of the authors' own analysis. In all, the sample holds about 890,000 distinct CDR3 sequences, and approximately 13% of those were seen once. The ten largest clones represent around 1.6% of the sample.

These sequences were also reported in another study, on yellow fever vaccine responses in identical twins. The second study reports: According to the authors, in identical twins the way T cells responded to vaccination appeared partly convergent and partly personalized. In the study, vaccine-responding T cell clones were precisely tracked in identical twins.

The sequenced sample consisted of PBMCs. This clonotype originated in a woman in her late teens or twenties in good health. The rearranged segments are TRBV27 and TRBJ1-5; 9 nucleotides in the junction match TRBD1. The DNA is TGTGCCAGCAGCCCCTCGGGACAGGGTGCTCAGCCCCAGCATTTT. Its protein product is CASSPSGQGAQPQHF.